Below are 3 T cell receptor beta chains sequenced from a single sample in a study of response to subunit inactivated influenza vaccine. One entry per CDR3 protein results from TCRdb running MiXCR on the RT-PCR reads. The sample has 500,000 to 700,000 distinct CDR3 sequences; less than 25% are singletons. The data were also submitted as part of a second study, on T cells expressing NK-cell markers. That source reports: Researchers built TCR beta cDNA using 5'RACE template switching with UMIs.

Material: CD4+ T cells sorted from PBMCs, obtained approximately 13 days after vaccination. Receptor source: a man over 45 who received an inactivated influenza vaccine.

The CDR3 coding sequence is TGTGCCAGCAGTTTTAGCGGGAGGGGCTCCTACAATGAGCAGTTCTTC. Translating it yields CASSFSGRGSYNEQFF. V and J are TRBV28 and TRBJ2-1; 11 bases line up with TRBD2. V was clipped by 3 bases and J by 0 bases; unmatched bases: 1. This CDR3 comprises 16 residues. From germline, CDR1 is MDHEN and CDR2 SYDVKM.

This clonotype was seen only a few times. The chain uses TRBV7-2 and TRBJ1-6; D is ambiguous. This CDR3 has 12 residues. Deletions cut 5 bases from V and 9 bases from J, with 8 bases between. Germline V gene lookup returns CDR1 SGHTA and CDR2 FQGNSA. The CDR3 coding sequence is TGTGCCAGCAGCCCCCCTGGTTCACCCCTCCACTTT. Amino acid sequence: CASSPPGSPLHF. Looking up the rest from reference TRBV7-2 and TRBJ1-6 gives the full variable domain: GAGVSQSPSNKVTEKGKDVELRCDPISGHTALYWYRQSLGQGLEFLIYFQGNSAPDKSGLPSDRFSAERTGGSVSTLTIQRTQQEDSAVYLCASSPPGSPLHFGNGTRLTVT.

The rearrangement joins TRBV4-2 to TRBJ1-4; tentatively, D is TRBD1 (5 bases). The ends were cut back, 5 bases at V and 7 bases at J, with 17 bases in the middle. The CDR3 runs to 15 residues. Germline V gene lookup returns CDR1 LGHNA and CDR2 YNFKEQ. The CDR3 region has the DNA TGTGCCAGCAGCACCAGGTGGGGCGGGAGTGAAAAACTGTTTTTT. Translating gives CASSTRWGGSEKLFF.